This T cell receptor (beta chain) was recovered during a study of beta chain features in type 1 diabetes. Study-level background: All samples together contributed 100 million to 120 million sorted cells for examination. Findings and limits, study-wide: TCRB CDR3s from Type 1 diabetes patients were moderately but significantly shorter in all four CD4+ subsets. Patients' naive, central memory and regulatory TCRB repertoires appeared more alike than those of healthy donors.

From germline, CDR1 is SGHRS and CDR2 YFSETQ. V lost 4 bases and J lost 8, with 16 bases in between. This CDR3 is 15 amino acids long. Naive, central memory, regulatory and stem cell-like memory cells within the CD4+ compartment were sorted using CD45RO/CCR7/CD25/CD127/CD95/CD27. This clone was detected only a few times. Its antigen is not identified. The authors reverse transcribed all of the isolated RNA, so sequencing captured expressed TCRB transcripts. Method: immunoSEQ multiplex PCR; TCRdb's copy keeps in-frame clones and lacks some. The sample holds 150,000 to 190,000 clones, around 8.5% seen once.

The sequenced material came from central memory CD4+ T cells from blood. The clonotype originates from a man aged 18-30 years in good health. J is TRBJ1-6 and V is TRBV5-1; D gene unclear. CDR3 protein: CASSPAEGLYSPLHF. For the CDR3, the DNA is TGCGCCAGCAGCCCGGCGGAGGGCCTCTATTCACCCCTCCACTTT.